These 30 T cell receptor beta chains were sequenced from one sample in a study of blood T cell repertoires in COVID-19. The table came from immunoSEQ multiplex PCR; TCRdb's copy has only in-frame clones and leaves some out. The sample has 100,000 to 130,000 clones, just over 70% seen once. Sequenced input: peripheral blood. These receptors were taken from a woman aged 40-49 years with acute or convalescent COVID-19.

This rearrangement joins TRBV6-4 to TRBJ2-2, with 8 nucleotides matching TRBD1. CDR1 is MRHNA, CDR2 SNTAGT, per germline. V shed 10 bases and J 3 bases; nucleotides not matched to a gene: 7. The CDR3 runs to 14 residues. CDR3 DNA: TGTGCCACCAGACAGGGGATGGACACCGGGGAGCTGTTTTTT. Amino acids: CATRQGMDTGELFF.

This chain links TRBV12-5 with TRBJ1-2, with a weak D call TRBD1 (6 bases). With 2 bases removed from V and 4 bases from J, the gap between germline ends came to 8 bases. This CDR3 spans 13 amino acids. The germline V gene encodes CDR1 LGHNT and CDR2 FRNRAP. This CDR3 is CASGLKTGYGYTF. Here the CDR3 DNA reads TGTGCTAGTGGTTTGAAGACAGGCTATGGCTACACCTTC.

This clone was picked up a small number of times. The chain carries TRBV4-3 and TRBJ2-3; 11 bases map to TRBD2. This CDR3 has 18 amino acids. V was clipped by 0 bases and J by 4 bases; unmatched bases: 9. Germline V gives CDR1 LGHNA, CDR2 YSLEER. The CDR3 nucleotides are TGCGCCAGCAGCCAAGACACTAGCGGGGGCCTTACCGCAGATACGCAGTATTTT. This sequence encodes CASSQDTSGGLTADTQYF.

V usage is TRBV7-2 and J usage is TRBJ1-3, with D possibly TRBD1 on 6 matching bases. Germline CDR1 is SGHTA and CDR2 is FQGNSA. Trimming removed 6 bases from V and 0 bases from J, with 24 bases in between. This CDR3 is 19 amino acids long. For the CDR3, the DNA is TGTGCCAGCAGTCTTCGCGAATCCGGGACAACTATCTCTGGAAACACCATATATTTT. Protein product: CASSLRESGTTISGNTIYF.

V gene TRBV5-5 combines with J gene TRBJ2-6, with TRBD1 as a possible D gene (6 bases). V dropped 4 bases and J dropped 2 bases, with 10 bases sitting between them. The CDR3 spans 15 residues. Germline V gives CDR1 SGHKS, CDR2 YYEKEE (reference sequence). The CDR3 bases are TGTGCCAGCAGCCCGACAGGTACTGGGGCCAACGTCCTGACTTTC. It translates to CASSPTGTGANVLTF.

The chain joins TRBV28 to TRBJ1-3; 7 positions match TRBD1. Germline V gene lookup returns CDR1 MDHEN and CDR2 SYDVKM. V was pared by 3 bases and J by 4 bases, with 9 bases of the junction left unmatched. The CDR3 has 16 amino acids. The CDR3 region is CASSLLQGTGGNTIYF. CDR3 in DNA: TGTGCCAGCAGTTTGTTACAGGGGACGGGGGGAAACACCATATATTTT. The complete variable domain, with remaining parts taken from reference TRBV28 and TRBJ1-3, reads DVKVTQSSRYLVKRTGEKVFLECVQDMDHENMFWYRQDPGLGLRLIYFSYDVKMKEKGDIPEGYSVSREKKERFSLILESASTNQTSMYLCASSLLQGTGGNTIYFGEGSWLTVV.

The rearrangement joins TRBV2 to TRBJ2-7, with 9 bases matching TRBD1. The germline V gene has CDR1 SNHLY and CDR2 FYNNEI. V trimming: 8 bases; J trimming: 3 bases; junction bases outside the gene matches: 11. CDR3 length: 15 amino acids. The CDR3 DNA sequence: TGTGCCAGCGGAACTTCGGGACAGGGCGTCTACGAGCAGTACTTC. It is translated as CASGTSGQGVYEQYF.

The V call is TRBV5-1, the J call TRBJ2-3; 11 bases are a match to TRBD2. V lost 4 bases to trimming and J lost 2 bases; unmatched junction nucleotides: 9. The germline V gene has CDR1 SGHRS and CDR2 YFSETQ. This CDR3 comprises 17 residues. The CDR3 nucleotides read TGCGCCAGCAGCCCAAGTATAGCGGGGGGGTACACAGATACGCAGTATTTT. Its translation is CASSPSIAGGYTDTQYF.

This CDR3 is CASSRWGVKVGIYGYTF. In DNA form, the CDR3 reads TGTGCCAGCAGCCGCTGGGGGGTTAAGGTAGGGATCTATGGCTACACCTTC. V is TRBV11-2 and J is TRBJ1-2, with D tentatively TRBD1 (5 bases). Trimming shortened V by 5 bases and J by 4 bases, and 23 bases separated the two germline ends. The CDR3 runs to 17 residues. Germline assignment: CDR1 SGHAT and CDR2 FQNNGV.

This clone came up a few times. The chain has TRBV11-2 and TRBJ1-3; possibly TRBD1 for D (6 bases). CDR3 length: 13 residues. The germline V gene encodes CDR1 SGHAT and CDR2 FQNNGV. V lost 3 bases to trimming and J lost 8 bases, with 11 bases between them. The CDR3 bases are TGTGCCAGCAGCTTCACAGGGTCGGACACCATATATTTT. Its translation is CASSFTGSDTIYF.

The rearrangement links TRBV4-1 to TRBJ1-2; tentative D call: TRBD1 (5 bases). V was trimmed by 0 bases and J by 3 bases, leaving 5 bases between them. CDR1 is MGHRA and CDR2 is YSYEKL in the germline V gene. The CDR3 runs to 13 residues. CDR3 in DNA: TGCGCCAGCAGCCAAGACAGGGACTATGGCTACACCTTC. This translates into CASSQDRDYGYTF.

The gene calls are TRBV5-1 and TRBJ2-2; 7 bases line up with TRBD2. The CDR3 spans 14 residues. The junction had 4 bases not matched to a gene; V was cut back by 4 bases and J by 4 bases. CDR1 and CDR2 (germline): SGHRS, YFSETQ. DNA of the CDR3: TGCGCCAGCAGCCAGGGACTAAGCACCGGGGAGCTGTTTTTT. Translated: CASSQGLSTGELFF. Based on the CDR3 plus reference TRBV5-1 and TRBJ2-2, the full variable domain is KAGVTQTPRYLIKTRGQQVTLSCSPISGHRSVSWYQQTPGQGLQFLFEYFSETQRNKGNFPGRFSGRQFSNSRSEMNVSTLELGDSALYLCASSQGLSTGELFFGEGSRLTVL.

The chain combines TRBV3-1 (or the pseudogene TRBV3-2) with TRBJ2-2, with D possibly TRBD1 on 5 matching bases. Trimming removed 4 bases from V and 1 base from J, with 10 bases in between. Germline CDR1 reads LGHDT; CDR2 reads YNNKEL (reference sequence). The CDR3 extends over 15 amino acids. CDR3 sequence: CASSPTDRNTGELFF. The CDR3 bases are TGTGCCAGCAGCCCCACCGACAGGAACACCGGGGAGCTGTTTTTT.

At least ten counts were recorded for this clone. The rearrangement uses TRBV4-1 and TRBJ1-2; 12 nucleotides align to TRBD1. From germline, CDR1 is MGHRA and CDR2 YSYEKL. The CDR3 has 17 residues. Trimming at V came to 0 bases and at J to 7 bases, leaving 9 bases not matched to a gene. CDR3 nucleotides: TGCGCCAGCAGCCAAGATCTAGGGACAGGGGGCGCTGCTGGCTACACCTTC. The encoded protein is CASSQDLGTGGAAGYTF.

This clone was detected once. V usage is TRBV7-9 and J usage is TRBJ2-1; TRBD2 agrees at 12 bases. CDR1 is SEHNR, CDR2 FQNEAQ, per germline (reference sequence). Trimming took 5 bases from V and 16 from J; bases not matched to a gene: 12. This CDR3 comprises 14 residues. CDR3 loop: CASSQGGLAGGTFF. Here the CDR3 DNA reads TGTGCCAGCAGCCAAGGCGGGCTAGCGGGGGGGACATTCTTC.

The genes are TRBV24-1 and TRBJ1-2; 9 bases agree with TRBD1. Trimming took 5 bases from V and 8 from J; bases not matched to a gene: 11. This CDR3 region has 15 residues. Germline CDR1 is KGHDR and CDR2 is SFDVKD. CDR3 residues: CATSVGDRDPSGYTF. CDR3 sequence (DNA): TGTGCCACCAGTGTCGGGGACAGGGATCCTTCCGGCTACACCTTC.

The chain employs TRBV9 and TRBJ2-2, with D perhaps matching TRBD2 (5 bases). Trimming left V 4 bases short and J 3 bases short, with 10 bases between. Germline loops: CDR1 SGDLS, CDR2 YYNGEE. The CDR3 contains 14 residues. CDR3 in DNA: TGTGCCAGCAGCCTCACTAGTTACACCGGGGAGCTGTTTTTT. As protein: CASSLTSYTGELFF.

V usage is TRBV2 and J usage is TRBJ2-1; D call uncertain. Germline loops: CDR1 SNHLY, CDR2 FYNNEI. Trimming pared 6 bases from V and 4 bases from J, leaving 4 bases between. This CDR3 contains 11 residues. CDR3 sequence reads: CASSPYNEQFF. CDR3 sequence (DNA): TGTGCCAGCAGCCCTTACAATGAGCAGTTCTTC.

The rearrangement joins TRBV30 to TRBJ2-7, with 8 bases identical to TRBD1. The CDR3 runs 13 residues. The ends lost 5 bases at V and 5 bases at J; junction bases unmatched: 8. CDR1 and CDR2 from the germline V gene are GTSNPN and SVGIG (reference sequence). The CDR3 sequence: CAWGRTGLDEQYF. The CDR3 DNA follows: TGTGCCTGGGGGAGGACAGGGCTTGACGAGCAGTACTTC.

CDR3 bases: TGTGCCAGCAGCTCACTTACCGGGACACGCCAAGAGACCCAGTACTTC. Translated, it gives CASSSLTGTRQETQYF. The rearrangement joins TRBV6-2 or TRBV6-3 to TRBJ2-5, with D possibly TRBD1 on 6 matching bases. This CDR3 is built from 16 residues. CDR1 is MNHEY and CDR2 is SVGEGT in the germline V gene. Trimming took off 6 bases at V and 1 base at J, with 18 bases between the two ends.

The chain is built from TRBV29-1 and TRBJ2-5; 8 nucleotides agree with TRBD1. Looked up from germline, CDR1 is SQVTM and CDR2 is ANQGSEA. Trimming took 2 bases from V and 5 from J; bases not matched to a gene: 4. The CDR3 contains 13 residues. CDR3 amino acids: CSVEPGGAETQYF. The CDR3 DNA sequence: TGCAGCGTTGAACCAGGGGGCGCGGAGACCCAGTACTTC.

This clone was counted a few times. This chain uses TRBV20-1 with TRBJ2-7, with no clear D. The germline gives CDR1 DFQATT, CDR2 SNEGSKA (reference sequence). V dropped 3 bases and J dropped 3 bases, with 6 bases sitting between them. The CDR3 has 11 residues. CDR3 sequence reads: CSASNNYEQYF. Here the CDR3 DNA reads TGCAGTGCTAGTAACAACTACGAGCAGTACTTC.

The sample holds a few counts of this clone. The rearrangement joins TRBV18 to TRBJ1-4, with D perhaps matching TRBD1 (5 bases). The CDR3 consists of 15 residues. CDR1 is KGHSH, CDR2 LQKENI, per germline. Trimming took 2 bases from V and 8 from J, leaving 15 bases between them. CDR3 DNA sequence: TGTGCCAGCTCACCAGCGGAGGGGCTAAGGGAAAAACTGTTTTTT. Residues: CASSPAEGLREKLFF. The whole variable domain, filled in from reference TRBV18 and TRBJ1-4, reads NAGVMQNPRHLVRRRGQEARLRCSPMKGHSHVYWYRQLPEEGLKFMVYLQKENIIDESGMPKERFSAEFPKEGPSILRIQQVVRGDSAAYFCASSPAEGLREKLFFGSGTQLSVL.

In this sample, this clone turned up a few times. The gene calls are TRBV6-5 and TRBJ2-7; TRBD1 might be the D (5 bases). CDR3 size: 13 residues. Germline assignment: CDR1 MNHEY and CDR2 SVGAGI. Trimming stripped 6 bases from V and 7 bases from J, with 16 bases between. This CDR3 is CASSPIGAREQYF. DNA for the CDR3: TGTGCCAGCAGCCCGATAGGGGCGCGGGAGCAGTACTTC.

The V call is TRBV27, the J call TRBJ2-7, with 7 bases identical to TRBD1. Per germline, CDR1 MNHEY and CDR2 SMNVEV (reference sequence). The CDR3 is 13 residues long. The V and J ends lost 8 bases and 2 bases, in that order; junction bases with no gene match: 6. This CDR3 reads CASSRDSTYEQYF. In nucleotides, the CDR3 is TGTGCCAGCTCCCGGGACAGTACCTACGAGCAGTACTTC.

V is TRBV4-1 and J is TRBJ2-4, with 10 nucleotides matching TRBD1. Germline V gene sequence: CDR1 MGHRA, CDR2 YSYEKL. This CDR3 is 17 amino acids long. The V segment lost 4 bases and the J segment 3 bases; nucleotides outside the gene matches: 9. The CDR3 bases are TGCGCCAGCAGCCGGGAGGAGACAGGGGGCGGCAAAAACATTCAGTACTTC. Amino acid sequence: CASSREETGGGKNIQYF.

V and J are TRBV28 and TRBJ2-1; 8 bases line up with TRBD2. V was clipped by 3 bases and J by 4 bases; unmatched bases: 5. The V gene's germline CDR1 is MDHEN and CDR2 SYDVKM. This CDR3 has 15 residues. CDR3 nucleotide sequence: TGTGCCAGCAGTTTCCCGGGGGGGGGATACAATGAGCAGTTCTTC. Translation gives CASSFPGGGYNEQFF.

The J gene is TRBJ1-1, the V gene TRBV19; D might be TRBD1 (5 bases). Germline V lookup: CDR1 LNHDA, CDR2 SQIVND (reference sequence). The CDR3 is 14 residues long. Trimming pared 4 bases from V and 4 bases from J, leaving 13 bases between. CDR3 nucleotide sequence: TGTGCCAGTAGTACGGCGGGGGGGGGCACTGAAGCTTTCTTT. Protein sequence: CASSTAGGGTEAFF.

The genes are TRBV6-1 and TRBJ1-3, with no clear D. There are 16 residues in the CDR3. V dropped 1 base and J dropped 0 bases, with 10 bases sitting between them. Germline assignment: CDR1 MNHNS and CDR2 SASEGT. The CDR3 sequence: CASSEVGEISGNTIYF. The DNA for the CDR3 is TGTGCCAGCAGTGAAGTCGGGGAAATCTCTGGAAACACCATATATTTT.

The genes are TRBV6-6 and TRBJ1-4, with 10 bases matching TRBD1. Germline values: CDR1 MNHNY, CDR2 SVGAGI (reference sequence). The CDR3 is 13 residues long. The J segment lost 7 bases and the V segment lost 6 bases, leaving 2 bases of the junction unmatched. This chain's CDR3 is CASSRDRGEKLFF. As DNA, the CDR3 is TGTGCCAGCAGCCGGGACAGGGGTGAAAAACTGTTTTTT.